This T cell receptor (beta chain) is drawn from a study of OX40 agonist ivuxolimab in advanced cancers. Overall study results and limits: Also showing low normalized T-cell clonal expansion were some of the nonresponders.

The data were produced by immunoSEQ multiplex PCR, yet TCRdb's version contains in-frame clones alone and is incomplete. The sample includes tens of thousands of clones, around 90% of them seen just once. About this clone itself: Its antigen is still unknown.

The germline V gene has CDR1 SGHRS and CDR2 YFSETQ. V gave up 9 bases and J gave up 4 bases, with 14 bases separating them. This CDR3 contains 14 residues. The sequences come from CD4+ or CD8+ T cells sorted from blood, collected in a trial of the OX40 agonist ivuxolimab. This clonotype was obtained from an adult with an advanced solid tumor such as melanoma, head and neck, liver or kidney cancer. V usage is TRBV5-1 and J usage is TRBJ2-6; D may correspond to TRBD1 or TRBD2 (5 bases each). CDR3 region: CATSSGTGANVLTF. The DNA of the CDR3 is TGCGCCACGTCTTCAGGGACGGGGGCCAACGTCCTGACTTTC.